The text below deals with one T cell receptor beta chain. What this receptor recognizes is not known. No much larger clone exists at a distance of one base, and base qualities are not known. The immunoSEQ hsTCRB v3.0 assay was used at survey level resolution to sequence the TRB variable region. The target sequencing depth for TRB was roughly 40,000-50,000 T-cell genomes per sample. Pooled TRB libraries were sequenced on an Illumina MiSeq with a v3 150-cycle kit. In the original analysis: Repertoire analysis was performed in R inside a reproducible Nextflow workflow that covered QC, data transformation and analysis. LymphoSeq2, an R package for exploring AIRR-Seq data, was used to implement the custom analyses. After excluding a few samples that yielded fewer than 5000 total TRB sequences, fewer than 200 HIV repertoires remained for analysis. Among the 180 to 200 retained HIV repertoires, around 60 were collected before ART initiation and some 130 were collected after ART initiation. Repertoires were downsampled to 5000 TRB nucleotide sequences, and summary statistics were averaged over 100 downsampling iterations. Only TRB sequences with CDR3 regions of at least seven amino acids were retained for analysis. Diversity was assessed using a clonality score derived from Shannon entropy and using the Gini coefficient. In repertoire networks, the top 5000 CDR3 amino acid sequences were linked whenever an edit distance of one separated two sequences. For TRB CDR3 amino acid sequences, GLIPH2 was used to predict antigen specificity groups and MHC restriction. CDR3 amino acid sequences were matched against VDJdb and McPAS-TCR to flag known CMV, EBV, HIV or tissue antigen associations. Pre-ART, post-ART and control groups were compared with Wilcoxon signed-rank tests and Holm-Bonferroni correction. Entries here come from immuneACCESS through TCRdb and include only in-frame sequences with V and J called. Some clones fail to appear in such tables; in the studies checked, an unresolved V gene covers under half of the shortfall, and the cause of the remainder is unknown. That table furnishes V, J and clone size, whereas the DNA furnished D and trimming. The sample yields tens of thousands of clones; 85% were counted once. The ten biggest clones cover roughly an eighth of the sample.

Participants were included only if at least one PBMC sample before ART initiation and at least two post-ART samples were available. Every participant with HIV received treatment in the United States of America. Before DNA extraction, cryopreserved samples of roughly 1-10 million PBMC were thawed and washed. At the time of the earliest PBMC sample, participants with HIV were aged between about 20 and 54 years. Each participant contributed PBMC samples from 1-4 timepoints before ART initiation and 2-8 timepoints after ART initiation, with a median of 7 samples. Serial HIV viral load, CD4+ T-cell count, ART history and demographic data were obtained for every participant. Using a Qiagen kit on a QIAcube, genomic DNA was extracted from unsorted PBMC, with samples processed in batches of 12. CDR1 and CDR2, looked up from the germline V gene (reference sequence), are MNHNY and SVGAGI. V and J are truncated by 5 bases and 13 bases respectively, leaving an intervening sequence of 15 bases. The CDR3 has 13 amino acids, counting the end cysteine and phenylalanine. Only the CDR3 portion is preserved as DNA: 39 bases, with reading frame beginning at the first base.

The sample belongs to a study of long-term antiretroviral therapy in people with HIV (dated by TCRdb to between 2021 and 2022). Looking at the study overall: The earliest samples were collected about a decade before the 2015 WHO recommendation for immediate ART, when ART was typically delayed until CD4 counts fell. This retrospective serial study examined whether starting ART and sustained HIV suppression were associated with changes in the composition and diversity of the TRB repertoire in peripheral blood. No cross-contamination during QIAcube processing was seen in test extractions of a monoclonal T-cell line run alongside 30 to 35 polyclonal samples. Of the roughly 32 participants with HIV, approximately ten were female. The cohort contributed roughly 190 cryopreserved PBMC samples from about 31 adults with confirmed HIV infection, collected serially over a mean of roughly 6 years (range 1-12). Study-level results and caveats: Samples dated from about 2003 to 2018, and the ART regimens used may be less effective than current ones. Because pre-ART samples had limited cell numbers, profiling was done on unsorted PBMC rather than on sorted CD4+ and CD8+ T cells. Inferences about post-ART repertoire changes were limited because no data were available on ART adherence, viral resistance or therapy changes. Expanded TRB clones identified before ART initiation dominated the repertoire at all time points, although this dominance fluctuated and declined in many PLHIV after ART. CDR3 length ranges in HIV repertoires were narrower than in controls, and network structure suggested an antigen-experienced repertoire with only a slight naive shift after ART. ART initiation was associated with a significant increase in TRB diversity, but diversity stayed significantly below transplant donor controls even after long-term ART. Owing to limited PBMC availability, only the TCR beta chain was sequenced, without alpha chain pairing.

The TCR originated in a man in his forties with HIV. The material sequenced was unsorted PBMCs, taken 1.6 years after starting antiretroviral therapy. The chain is assembled from TRBV6-6 and TRBJ1-6; no D segment can be confidently identified. CDR3 protein: CASSRDWGSPLHF. The nucleotide sequence reads as follows: TGTGCCAGCAGTCGTGACTGGGGAAGCCCCCTCCACTTT.